What follows describes a single T cell receptor (beta chain). What it recognizes is unknown. Expressed TCRB transcripts were sequenced after all isolated RNA was converted to cDNA. Some clones are missing from TCRdb's copy, which holds only in-frame ones; the method was immunoSEQ multiplex PCR. Among 25,000 to 30,000 clones listed, about 49% were seen once. The data are from a study of beta chain features in type 1 diabetes. Study-wide findings and caveats: Across all four CD4+ subsets, people with type 1 diabetes showed modestly shorter TCRB CDR3s.

The receptor was isolated from a man younger than 45 with type 1 diabetes. The sequenced sample consisted of stem cell memory CD4+ T cells from blood.

The CDR3 DNA is TGTGCCAGCAGTTCATTAGCGGGAGGTCGTGACAATGAGCAGTTCTTC. It specifies CASSSLAGGRDNEQFF. V usage is TRBV6-5 and J usage is TRBJ2-1; TRBD2 agrees at 10 bases. Germline CDR1 reads MNHEY; CDR2 reads SVGAGI. This CDR3 is 16 amino acids long. V was clipped by 4 bases and J by 5 bases; unmatched bases: 8.